The 16 T cell receptor beta chains below come from one sample, sequenced in a study of T cell clonality in common variable immunodeficiency. Study outcomes and limitations: Fewer deletions and N-nucleotide insertions were reportedly seen in common variable immunodeficiency TCR beta sequences.

Produced via immunoSEQ multiplex PCR; TCRdb's table is partial and in-frame only. The sample contains roughly 9,900 clones, none of them singletons. These TCRs are of unknown antigen specificity. Sequenced input: peripheral blood mononuclear cells. The receptor set was obtained from a human donor with common variable immunodeficiency.

Remarks on this clone: The read ends 3 residues shy of where the CDR3 ends; the end is completed using the germline J gene. The chain links TRBV11-3 to TRBJ2-5; possibly TRBD1 for D (5 bases). The CDR3 length is 13 residues. Germline values: CDR1 SGHNT, CDR2 YENEEA. V was shortened by 3 bases and J by 1 base, with 6 bases between the two germline ends. The CDR3 protein is CASSLTVQETQYF. The part of the CDR3 DNA that was read is TGTGCCAGCAGCTTGACAGTCCAAGAGACC. The full variable domain, its missing parts supplied by reference TRBV11-3 and TRBJ2-5, is EAGVVQSPRYKIIEKKQPVAFWCNPISGHNTLYWYLQNLGQGPELLIRYENEEAVDDSQLPKDRFSAERLKGVDSTLKIQPAELGDSAVYLCASSLTVQETQYFGPGTRLLVL.

This clone was seen more than once but under ten times. The CDR3 end is not reached by the read, which stops 3 residues before it; the germline J gene fills it in. The gene calls are TRBV30 and TRBJ1-2, with TRBD1 matching 8 bases. After removal of 5 bases from V and 4 bases from J, the junction contained 3 bases not matched to a gene. Germline V CDR1 and CDR2: GTSNPN, SVGIG (reference sequence). The CDR3 spans 12 residues. CDR3 DNA, as far as it was read: TGTGCCTGGGGACAGGGCGGCTATGGC. Translating it yields CAWGQGGYG. The CDR3 as a whole reads CAWGQGGYGYTF.

Here the CDR3 reads CASSHATVTSSHEQFF. CDR3 bases read: TGTGCCAGCAGCCACGCAACTGTTACTAGTTCCCATGAG. The J gene is TRBJ2-1, the V gene TRBV6-2 or TRBV6-3, with D possibly matching TRBD2 (5 bases). The CDR3 goes on 3 residues after the read ends, and that part is filled in from the germline J gene. The CDR3 is 16 residues long. CDR1 MNHEY and CDR2 SVGEGT come from the germline V gene. The V and J ends lost 6 bases and 8 bases respectively, with 23 bases between them.

As to this clone: The missing CDR3 end, 3 residues past where the read stops, is filled in from the germline J gene. The rearrangement links TRBV7-8 to TRBJ2-7; possibly TRBD1 for D (6 bases). The V and J ends lost 1 base and 6 bases respectively, with 16 bases between them. From germline, CDR1 is SGHVS and CDR2 FQNEAQ. The CDR3 has 15 residues. The DNA read from the CDR3 is TGTGCCAGCAGCTTAGAAATGGGCAGGGGAACCGAG. Amino acids: CASSLEMGRGTE. The whole CDR3 protein reads CASSLEMGRGTEQYF. The full variable domain, in which reference TRBV7-8 and TRBJ2-7 provide the parts outside the CDR3, is GAGVSQSPRYKVAKRGQDVALRCDPISGHVSLFWYQQALGQGPEFLTYFQNEAQLDKSGLPSDRFFAERPEGSVSTLKIQRTQQEDSAVYLCASSLEMGRGTEQYFGPGTRLTVT.

This clone was counted between two and nine times. CDR3 bases read: TGCAGTGCTAGTCGGGGGACTGAA. Amino acids: CSASRGTE. The full CDR3 is CSASRGTEAFF. The chain uses TRBV20-1 and TRBJ1-1; D may be TRBD1 (5 bases). The read stops 3 residues short of the end of the CDR3; the missing end is completed from the germline J gene. V was cut by 3 bases and J by 5 bases, with 7 bases left in between. This CDR3 comprises 11 residues. Per the germline V gene, CDR1 is DFQATT and CDR2 is SNEGSKA (reference sequence).

This clone has just a few counts. CDR3 DNA (partial): TGTGCCAGCTCACCGTCCACAGGGTCGAGTTCACCC. Its translation is CASSPSTGSSSP. From start to end, the CDR3 is CASSPSTGSSSPLHF. V usage is TRBV18 and J usage is TRBJ1-6; D may be TRBD1 (6 bases). The observed sequence ends 3 residues before the CDR3 terminus, with the missing tail filled in from the germline J gene. CDR3 length equals 15 residues. Germline V lookup: CDR1 KGHSH, CDR2 LQKENI. V was shortened by 3 bases and J by 9 bases, with 15 bases between the two germline ends.

Turning to this clone: The CDR3 extends 3 residues past the end of the read, so its final part is completed from the germline J gene. The genes are TRBV7-9 and TRBJ2-5; the D is unclear. The CDR3 is 11 amino acids. Germline CDR1 SEHNR, CDR2 FQNEAQ (reference sequence). Trimming stripped 5 bases from V and 2 bases from J, with 3 bases between. CDR3 residues: CASSPQETQYF. The sequenced CDR3 bases are TGTGCCAGCAGCCCGCAAGAGACC.

Only a few counts were recorded for this clone. The read falls 3 residues short of the CDR3 end, and the missing part is taken from the germline J gene. The V call is TRBV30, the J call TRBJ2-3, with D possibly TRBD2 on 5 matching bases. Germline V gene sequence: CDR1 GTSNPN, CDR2 SVGIG (reference sequence). The ends were cut back, 1 base at V and 2 bases at J, with 13 bases in the middle. This CDR3 spans 15 amino acids. The CDR3 DNA, read in part, is TGTGCCTGGAGTGAAGGACTTTCCAACACAGATACG. As protein: CAWSEGLSNTDT. The whole CDR3 region reads CAWSEGLSNTDTQYF.

This clone turned up a few times. One end of the junction fails to match germline, which may point to a read error. The read gets to within 3 residues of the CDR3 end, and the germline J gene fills in the rest. The J gene is TRBJ2-1, the V gene TRBV7-7; 7 nucleotides match TRBD1. Germline CDR1 reads SSHAT; CDR2 reads FNYEAQ (reference sequence). The CDR3 loop spans 13 amino acids. CDR3 amino acids: CASSLDRVNEQFF. CDR3 DNA (partial): TGTGCTAGCAGCTTAGACAGGGTCAATGAG.

This clone was picked up a small number of times. The CDR3 here is CASSPPSRGADEQYF. Incomplete CDR3 DNA: TGTGCCAGCTCACCACCGAGCAGGGGAGCGGACGAG. J is TRBJ2-7 and V is TRBV18; a possible D gene is TRBD1 (6 bases). The sequenced fragment ends 3 residues before the CDR3 boundary, so the rest is inferred from the germline J gene. V gave up 0 bases and J gave up 5 bases, with 14 bases separating them. In germline, CDR1 is KGHSH, CDR2 LQKENI. This CDR3 spans 15 amino acids. The variable domain in full, completed from reference TRBV18 and TRBJ2-7, reads NAGVMQNPRHLVRRRGQEARLRCSPMKGHSHVYWYRQLPEEGLKFMVYLQKENIIDESGMPKERFSAEFPKEGPSILRIQQVVRGDSAAYFCASSPPSRGADEQYFGPGTRLTVT.

This clone was seen only a few times. The read halts 3 residues ahead of the CDR3 end, with the missing end drawn from the germline J gene. The chain carries TRBV18 and TRBJ1-5, with 8 bases that match TRBD1. V shed 4 bases and J 7 bases; nucleotides not matched to a gene: 9. Looked up from germline, CDR1 is KGHSH and CDR2 is LQKENI. CDR3 length equals 15 residues. This CDR3 reads CASSLDRGNKQPQHF. Incomplete CDR3 DNA: TGTGCCAGCTCACTTGACAGGGGAAACAAGCAGCCC.

There are a few counts of this clone. Incomplete CDR3 DNA: TGTGCCAGCAGCTTTGGGGGTAGCGGGAGCGGCGGGGAG. It translates to CASSFGGSGSGGE. The CDR3 in its entirety is CASSFGGSGSGGELFF. The chain combines TRBV7-3 with TRBJ2-2; 9 bases fit TRBD2. Sequencing ends 3 residues short of the CDR3 end; the germline J gene provides the rest. Germline CDR1 reads SGHTA; CDR2 reads FQGTGA. The CDR3 totals 16 residues. After removal of 3 bases from V and 7 bases from J, the junction contained 9 bases not matched to a gene.

Of note for this clone: The read halts 3 residues ahead of the CDR3 end, with the missing end drawn from the germline J gene. The chain links TRBV7-9 to TRBJ1-5; D gene unclear. CDR3 length equals 13 residues. Germline values: CDR1 SEHNR, CDR2 FQNEAQ (reference sequence). The V gene lost 2 bases and the J gene lost 1 base, with 3 bases spanning the gap. The CDR3 loop is CASSLRSNQPQHF. The part of the CDR3 DNA that was read is TGTGCCAGCAGCTTAAGGAGCAATCAGCCC.

This clone was seen a handful of times. The read stops 3 residues short of the end of the CDR3; the missing end is completed from the germline J gene. This sequence joins TRBV5-1 and TRBJ2-2; TRBD1 matches at 10 bases. Trimming took 6 bases from V and 3 from J; bases not matched to a gene: 5. This CDR3 is 15 amino acids long. CDR1 is SGHRS and CDR2 is YFSETQ in the germline V gene. The covered CDR3 bases are TGCGCCAGCACCAGGACAGGGGGGTACACCGGGGAG. Translation: CASTRTGGYTGE. The full CDR3 sequence reads CASTRTGGYTGELFF.

With respect to this clone: The missing CDR3 end, 3 residues past where the read stops, is filled in from the germline J gene. The chain carries TRBV30 and TRBJ2-1, with D possibly being TRBD2 (6 bases). Germline values: CDR1 GTSNPN, CDR2 SVGIG (reference sequence). This CDR3 is built from 13 residues. V was pared by 3 bases and J by 5 bases, with 11 bases between. The sequenced CDR3 bases are TGTGCCTGGAGGGTTAGCGGACACAATGAG. Translating gives CAWRVSGHNE. The CDR3 as a whole reads CAWRVSGHNEQFF.

A remark on this clone: The observed sequence ends 3 residues before the CDR3 terminus, with the missing tail filled in from the germline J gene. This chain links TRBV6-1 with TRBJ1-5; 12 bases map to TRBD1. The CDR3 sequence is 16 residues long. Germline values: CDR1 MNHNS, CDR2 SASEGT. Losses at the gene ends were 4 bases for V and 1 base for J; bases not matched to a gene: 2. The CDR3 bases that were read are TGTGCCAGCAGTGGGGGACAGGGGGCGAGCAATCAGCCC. Translated, it gives CASSGGQGASNQP. The CDR3 in its entirety is CASSGGQGASNQPQHF.